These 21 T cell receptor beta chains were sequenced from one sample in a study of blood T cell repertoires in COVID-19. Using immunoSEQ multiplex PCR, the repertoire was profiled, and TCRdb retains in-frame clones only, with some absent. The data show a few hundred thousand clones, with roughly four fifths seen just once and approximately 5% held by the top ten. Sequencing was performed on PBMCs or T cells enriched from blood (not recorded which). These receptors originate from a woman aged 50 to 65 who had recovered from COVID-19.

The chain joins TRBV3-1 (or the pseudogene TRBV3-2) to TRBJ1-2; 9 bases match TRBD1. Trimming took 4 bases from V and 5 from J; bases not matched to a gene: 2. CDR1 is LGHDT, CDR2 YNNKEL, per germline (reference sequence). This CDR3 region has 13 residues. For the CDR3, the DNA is TGTGCCAGCAGCCGGGGACAGGGATATGGCTACACCTTC. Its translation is CASSRGQGYGYTF.

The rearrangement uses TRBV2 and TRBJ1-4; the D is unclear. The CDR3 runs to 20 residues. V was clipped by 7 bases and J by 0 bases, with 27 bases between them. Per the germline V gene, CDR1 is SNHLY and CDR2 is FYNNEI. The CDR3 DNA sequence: TGTGCCAGCACCTTCGAAGAAGAGTCGGCCAGGCGCACAACTAATGAAAAACTGTTTTTT. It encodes CASTFEEESARRTTNEKLFF.

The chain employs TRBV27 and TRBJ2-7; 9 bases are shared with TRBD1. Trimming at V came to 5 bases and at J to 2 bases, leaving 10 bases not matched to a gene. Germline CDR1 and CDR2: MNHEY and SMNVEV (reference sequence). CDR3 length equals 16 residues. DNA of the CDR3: TGTGCCAGCAGTCTCCTACAGGGGGCCTCCCCCTACGAGCAGTACTTC. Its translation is CASSLLQGASPYEQYF.

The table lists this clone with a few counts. For the CDR3, the DNA is TGTGCCAGTACCAAGGAGGGTCGGACAGGGGACCAATATAGCAATCAGCCCCAGCATTTT. Translation: CASTKEGRTGDQYSNQPQHF. The chain is built from TRBV19 and TRBJ1-5, with 9 bases lining up with TRBD1. V was pared by 7 bases and J by 0 bases, with 19 bases of the junction left unmatched. Germline lookup yields CDR1 LNHDA and CDR2 SQIVND (reference sequence). CDR3 size: 20 residues. The full variable domain, rest sourced from reference TRBV19 and TRBJ1-5, is DGGITQSPKYLFRKEGQNVTLSCEQNLNHDAMYWYRQDPGQGLRLIYYSQIVNDFQKGDIAEGYSVSREKKESFPLTVTSAQKNPTAFYLCASTKEGRTGDQYSNQPQHFGDGTRLSIL.

The CDR3 here is CASQGLGYGYTF. CDR3 sequence (DNA): TGTGCCAGCCAGGGATTAGGTTATGGCTACACCTTC. The rearrangement uses TRBV25-1 and TRBJ1-2, with a tentative D call TRBD1 (5 bases). Trimming pared 8 bases from V and 5 bases from J, leaving 12 bases between. This CDR3 has 12 amino acids. Germline lookup yields CDR1 MGHDK and CDR2 SYGVNS.

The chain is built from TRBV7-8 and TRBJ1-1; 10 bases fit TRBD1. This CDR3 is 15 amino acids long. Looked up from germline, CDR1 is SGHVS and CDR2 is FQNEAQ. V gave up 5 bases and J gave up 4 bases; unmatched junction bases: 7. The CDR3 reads CASSVRGQGGTEAFF. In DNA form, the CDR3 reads TGTGCCAGCAGCGTCCGTGGACAGGGGGGCACTGAAGCTTTCTTT. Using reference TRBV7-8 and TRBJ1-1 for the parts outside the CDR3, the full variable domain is GAGVSQSPRYKVAKRGQDVALRCDPISGHVSLFWYQQALGQGPEFLTYFQNEAQLDKSGLPSDRFFAERPEGSVSTLKIQRTQQEDSAVYLCASSVRGQGGTEAFFGQGTRLTVV.

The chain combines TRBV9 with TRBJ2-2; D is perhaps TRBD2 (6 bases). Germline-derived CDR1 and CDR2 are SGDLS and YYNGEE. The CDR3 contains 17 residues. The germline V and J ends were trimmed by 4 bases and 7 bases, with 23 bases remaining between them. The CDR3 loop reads CASSPDMLASLLGELFF. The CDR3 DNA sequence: TGTGCCAGCAGCCCAGACATGCTAGCGTCCCTCCTCGGGGAGCTGTTTTTT.

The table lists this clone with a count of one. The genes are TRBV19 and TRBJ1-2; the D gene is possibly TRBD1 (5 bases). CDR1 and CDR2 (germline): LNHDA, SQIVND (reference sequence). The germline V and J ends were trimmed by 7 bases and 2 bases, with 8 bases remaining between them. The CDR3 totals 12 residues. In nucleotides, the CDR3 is TGTGCCAGTAAGGACAAGAACTATGGCTACACCTTC. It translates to CASKDKNYGYTF. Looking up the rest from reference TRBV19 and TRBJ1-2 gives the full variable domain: DGGITQSPKYLFRKEGQNVTLSCEQNLNHDAMYWYRQDPGQGLRLIYYSQIVNDFQKGDIAEGYSVSREKKESFPLTVTSAQKNPTAFYLCASKDKNYGYTFGSGTRLTVV.

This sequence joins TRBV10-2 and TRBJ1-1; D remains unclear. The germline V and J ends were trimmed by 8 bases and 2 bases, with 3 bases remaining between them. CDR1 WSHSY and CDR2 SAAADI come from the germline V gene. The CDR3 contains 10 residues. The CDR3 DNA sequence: TGCGCCAGCGGCAACACTGAAGCTTTCTTT. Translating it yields CASGNTEAFF.

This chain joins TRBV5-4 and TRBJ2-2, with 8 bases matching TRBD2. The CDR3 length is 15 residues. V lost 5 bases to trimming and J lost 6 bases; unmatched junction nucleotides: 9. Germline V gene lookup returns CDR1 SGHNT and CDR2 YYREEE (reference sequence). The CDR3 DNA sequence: TGTGCCAGCAGTCGAAGCGGGAGCGGGGCCGGGGAGCTGTTTTTT. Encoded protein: CASSRSGSGAGELFF.

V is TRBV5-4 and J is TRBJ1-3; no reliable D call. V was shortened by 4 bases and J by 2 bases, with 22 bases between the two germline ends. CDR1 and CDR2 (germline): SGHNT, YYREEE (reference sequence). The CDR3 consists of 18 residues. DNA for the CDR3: TGTGCCAGCAGCCAGATAAAGAGCAGTCCGCGGACTGGAAACACCATATATTTT. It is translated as CASSQIKSSPRTGNTIYF.

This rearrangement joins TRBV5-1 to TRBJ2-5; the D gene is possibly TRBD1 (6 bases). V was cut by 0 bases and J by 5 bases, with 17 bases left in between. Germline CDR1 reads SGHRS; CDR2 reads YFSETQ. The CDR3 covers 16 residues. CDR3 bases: TGCGCCAGCAGCTTGGCCGCGGCAGGGGATAGGGAGACCCAGTACTTC. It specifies CASSLAAAGDRETQYF. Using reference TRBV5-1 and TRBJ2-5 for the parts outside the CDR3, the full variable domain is KAGVTQTPRYLIKTRGQQVTLSCSPISGHRSVSWYQQTPGQGLQFLFEYFSETQRNKGNFPGRFSGRQFSNSRSEMNVSTLELGDSALYLCASSLAAAGDRETQYFGPGTRLLVL.

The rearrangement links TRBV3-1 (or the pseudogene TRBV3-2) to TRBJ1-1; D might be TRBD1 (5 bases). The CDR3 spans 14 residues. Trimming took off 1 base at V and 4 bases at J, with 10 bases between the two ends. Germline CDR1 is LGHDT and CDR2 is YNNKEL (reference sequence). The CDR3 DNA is TGTGCCAGCAGCCAAGTGGGGGGTTCCACTGAAGCTTTCTTT. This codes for CASSQVGGSTEAFF.

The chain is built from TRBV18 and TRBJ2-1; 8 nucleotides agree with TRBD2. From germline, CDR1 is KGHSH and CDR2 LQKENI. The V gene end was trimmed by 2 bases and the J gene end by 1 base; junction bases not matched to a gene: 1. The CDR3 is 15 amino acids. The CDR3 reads CASSPASGSYNEQFF. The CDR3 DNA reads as TGTGCCAGCTCACCAGCTAGCGGGTCCTACAATGAGCAGTTCTTC.

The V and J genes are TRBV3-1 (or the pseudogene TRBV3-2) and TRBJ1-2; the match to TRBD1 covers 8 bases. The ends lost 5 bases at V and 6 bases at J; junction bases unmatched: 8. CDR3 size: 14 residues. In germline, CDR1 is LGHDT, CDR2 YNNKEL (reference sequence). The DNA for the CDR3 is TGTGCCAGCAGCAGCTGGGACAGGTTGGATGGCTACACCTTC. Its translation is CASSSWDRLDGYTF.

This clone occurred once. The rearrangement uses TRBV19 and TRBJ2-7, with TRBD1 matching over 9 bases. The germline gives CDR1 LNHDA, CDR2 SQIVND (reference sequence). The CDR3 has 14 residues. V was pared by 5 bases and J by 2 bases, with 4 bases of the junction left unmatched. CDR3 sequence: CASSLTGGTYEQYF. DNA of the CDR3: TGTGCCAGTAGTTTGACAGGGGGTACCTACGAGCAGTACTTC.

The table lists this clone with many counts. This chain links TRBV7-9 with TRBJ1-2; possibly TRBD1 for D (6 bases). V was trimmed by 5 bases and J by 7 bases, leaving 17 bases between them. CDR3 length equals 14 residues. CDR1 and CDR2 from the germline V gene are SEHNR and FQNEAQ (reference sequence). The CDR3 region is CASSDQGSPAGYTF. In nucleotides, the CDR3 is TGTGCCAGCAGCGACCAGGGGAGCCCTGCTGGCTACACCTTC.

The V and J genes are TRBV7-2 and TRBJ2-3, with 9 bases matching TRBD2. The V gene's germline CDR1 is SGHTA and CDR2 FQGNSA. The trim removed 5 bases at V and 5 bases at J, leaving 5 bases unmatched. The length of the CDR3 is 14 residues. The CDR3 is CASSRGGAGDTQYF. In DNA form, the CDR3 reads TGTGCCAGCAGCCGCGGGGGGGCGGGAGATACGCAGTATTTT.

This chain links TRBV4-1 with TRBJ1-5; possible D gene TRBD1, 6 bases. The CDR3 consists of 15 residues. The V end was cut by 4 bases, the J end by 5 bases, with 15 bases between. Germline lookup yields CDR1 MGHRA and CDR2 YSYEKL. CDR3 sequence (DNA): TGCGCCAGCAGCCCCTCTGGGGGGGCCGATCAGCCCCAGCATTTT. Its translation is CASSPSGGADQPQHF.

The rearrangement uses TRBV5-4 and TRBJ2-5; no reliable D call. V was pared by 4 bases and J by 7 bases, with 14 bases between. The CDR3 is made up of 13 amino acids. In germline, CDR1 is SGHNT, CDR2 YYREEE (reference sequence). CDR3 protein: CASSPLVGWTQYF. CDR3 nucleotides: TGTGCCAGCAGCCCTCTCGTCGGGTGGACCCAGTACTTC.

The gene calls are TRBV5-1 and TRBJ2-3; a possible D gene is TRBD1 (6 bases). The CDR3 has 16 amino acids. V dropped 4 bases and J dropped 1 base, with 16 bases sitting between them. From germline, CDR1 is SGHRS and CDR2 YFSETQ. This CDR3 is CASSAGDILRTDTQYF. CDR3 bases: TGCGCCAGCAGCGCCGGGGACATTCTCCGCACAGATACGCAGTATTTT. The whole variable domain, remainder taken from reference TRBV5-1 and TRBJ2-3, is KAGVTQTPRYLIKTRGQQVTLSCSPISGHRSVSWYQQTPGQGLQFLFEYFSETQRNKGNFPGRFSGRQFSNSRSEMNVSTLELGDSALYLCASSAGDILRTDTQYFGPGTRLTVL.